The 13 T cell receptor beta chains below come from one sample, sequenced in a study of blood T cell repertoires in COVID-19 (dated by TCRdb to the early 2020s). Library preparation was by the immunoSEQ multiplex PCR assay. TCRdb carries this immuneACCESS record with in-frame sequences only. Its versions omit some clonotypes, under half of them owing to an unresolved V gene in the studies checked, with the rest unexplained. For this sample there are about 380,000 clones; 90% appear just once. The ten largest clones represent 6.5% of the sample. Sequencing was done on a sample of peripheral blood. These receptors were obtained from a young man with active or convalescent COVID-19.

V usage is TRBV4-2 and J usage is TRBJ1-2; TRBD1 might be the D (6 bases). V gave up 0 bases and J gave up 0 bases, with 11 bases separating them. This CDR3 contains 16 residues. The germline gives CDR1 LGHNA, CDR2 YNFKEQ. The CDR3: CASSQDNRQANYGYTF. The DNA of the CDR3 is TGTGCCAGCAGCCAAGACAATAGACAGGCTAACTATGGCTACACCTTC.

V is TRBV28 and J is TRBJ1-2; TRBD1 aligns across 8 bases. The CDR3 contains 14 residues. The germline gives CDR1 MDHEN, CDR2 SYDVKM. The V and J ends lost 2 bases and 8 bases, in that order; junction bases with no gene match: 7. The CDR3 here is CASSLRQGIWGYTF. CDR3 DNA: TGTGCCAGCAGTTTAAGACAGGGGATATGGGGCTACACCTTC.

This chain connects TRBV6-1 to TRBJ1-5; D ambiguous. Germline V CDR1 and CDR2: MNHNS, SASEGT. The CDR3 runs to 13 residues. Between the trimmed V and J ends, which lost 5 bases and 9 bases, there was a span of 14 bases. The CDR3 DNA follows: TGTGCCAGCAGTCCCCCCAGTGAAAGGCCCCAGCATTTT. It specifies CASSPPSERPQHF.

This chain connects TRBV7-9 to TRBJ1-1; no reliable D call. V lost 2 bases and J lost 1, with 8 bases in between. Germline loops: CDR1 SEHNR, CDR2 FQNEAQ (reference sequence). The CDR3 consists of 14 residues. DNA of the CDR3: TGTGCCAGCAGCTTAACGGCAGGGAACACTGAAGCTTTCTTT. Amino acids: CASSLTAGNTEAFF.

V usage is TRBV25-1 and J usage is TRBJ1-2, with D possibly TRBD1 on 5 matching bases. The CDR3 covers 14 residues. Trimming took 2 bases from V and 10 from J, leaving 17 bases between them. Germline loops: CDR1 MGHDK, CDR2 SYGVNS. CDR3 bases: TGTGCCAGCAGTGAACGGGCAGGGCCTTATTTCTACACCTTC. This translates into CASSERAGPYFYTF.

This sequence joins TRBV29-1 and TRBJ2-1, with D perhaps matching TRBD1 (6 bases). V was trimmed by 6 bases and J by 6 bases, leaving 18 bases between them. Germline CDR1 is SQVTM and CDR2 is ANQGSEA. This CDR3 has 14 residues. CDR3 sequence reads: CSVATGLGRNEQFF. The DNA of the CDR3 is TGCAGCGTCGCCACAGGGTTGGGACGCAATGAGCAGTTCTTC.

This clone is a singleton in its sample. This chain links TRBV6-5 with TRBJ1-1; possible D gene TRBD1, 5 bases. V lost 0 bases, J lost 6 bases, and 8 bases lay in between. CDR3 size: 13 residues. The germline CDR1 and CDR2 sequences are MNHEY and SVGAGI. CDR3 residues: CASSYSQTAEAFF. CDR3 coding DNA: TGTGCCAGCAGTTACTCGCAGACAGCTGAAGCTTTCTTT.

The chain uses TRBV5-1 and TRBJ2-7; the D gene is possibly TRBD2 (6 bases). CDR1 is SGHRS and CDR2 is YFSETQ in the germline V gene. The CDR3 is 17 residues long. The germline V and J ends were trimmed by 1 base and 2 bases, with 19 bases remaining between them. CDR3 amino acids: CASSLYQSRRDPYEQYF. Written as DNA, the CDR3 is TGCGCCAGCAGCTTGTATCAGTCGAGGCGGGACCCCTACGAGCAGTACTTC.

CDR3 nucleotide sequence: TGCAGTGCGGGGCTGGGGACTGAAGCTTTCTTT. It translates to CSAGLGTEAFF. V and J are TRBV20-1 and TRBJ1-1, with D perhaps matching TRBD1 (5 bases). V shed 6 bases and J shed 5 bases, with 10 bases lying between them. CDR3 size: 11 residues. CDR1 and CDR2 (germline): DFQATT, SNEGSKA (reference sequence).

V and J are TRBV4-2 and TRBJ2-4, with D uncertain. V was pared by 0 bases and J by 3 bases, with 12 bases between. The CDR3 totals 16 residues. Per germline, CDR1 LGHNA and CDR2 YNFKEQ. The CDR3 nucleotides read TGTGCCAGCAGCCAAGACAGGAACCTGGGCAAAAACATTCAGTACTTC. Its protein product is CASSQDRNLGKNIQYF.

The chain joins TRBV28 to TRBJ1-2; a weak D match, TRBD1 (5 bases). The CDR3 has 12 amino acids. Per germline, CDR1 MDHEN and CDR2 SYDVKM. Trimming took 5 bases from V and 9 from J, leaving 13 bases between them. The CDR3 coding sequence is TGTGCCAGCAGTCCCCCGGGGGAGCGCTACACCTTC. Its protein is CASSPPGERYTF.

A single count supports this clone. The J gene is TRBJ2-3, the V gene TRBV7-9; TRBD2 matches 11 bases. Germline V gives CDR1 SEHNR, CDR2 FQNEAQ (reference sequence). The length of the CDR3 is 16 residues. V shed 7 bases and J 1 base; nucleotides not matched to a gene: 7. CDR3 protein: CASTRTTSGGTDTQYF. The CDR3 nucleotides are TGTGCCAGCACCCGAACGACTAGCGGGGGCACAGATACGCAGTATTTT.

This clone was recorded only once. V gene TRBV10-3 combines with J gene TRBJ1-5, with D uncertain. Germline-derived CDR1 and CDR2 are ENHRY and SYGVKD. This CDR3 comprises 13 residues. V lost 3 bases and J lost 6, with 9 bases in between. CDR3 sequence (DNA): TGTGCCATCAGTGATGAAGGAGGTCAGCCCCAGCATTTT. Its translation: CAISDEGGQPQHF.